These 2 T cell receptor beta chains were sequenced from one sample in a study of siplizumab effects on memory and regulatory T cells. Clones were read by immunoSEQ multiplex PCR, and TCRdb kept only the in-frame ones, dropping some. The table shows tens of thousands of clones, with about 89% occurring only once. Sequencing was done on a sample of naive CD4+ T cells sorted from blood. These TCRs come from a human donor in good health.

The chain links TRBV2 to TRBJ1-5; D unclear. Germline values: CDR1 SNHLY, CDR2 FYNNEI. The germline V and J ends were trimmed by 7 bases and 7 bases, with 11 bases remaining between them. The CDR3 runs 12 residues. The CDR3 region has the DNA TGTGCCAGCAACTACCACGGGCAGCCCCAGCATTTT. This translates into CASNYHGQPQHF.

This CDR3 is CAWSVPLAGRTLVSTDTQYF. CDR3 nucleotides: TGTGCCTGGAGTGTACCCCTCGCAGGGCGCACGTTAGTTAGCACAGATACGCAGTATTTT. The gene calls are TRBV30 and TRBJ2-3; tentatively, D is TRBD1 (5 bases). The CDR3 contains 20 residues. Germline V lookup: CDR1 GTSNPN, CDR2 SVGIG (reference sequence). Trimming left V 0 bases short and J 0 bases short, with 25 bases between.